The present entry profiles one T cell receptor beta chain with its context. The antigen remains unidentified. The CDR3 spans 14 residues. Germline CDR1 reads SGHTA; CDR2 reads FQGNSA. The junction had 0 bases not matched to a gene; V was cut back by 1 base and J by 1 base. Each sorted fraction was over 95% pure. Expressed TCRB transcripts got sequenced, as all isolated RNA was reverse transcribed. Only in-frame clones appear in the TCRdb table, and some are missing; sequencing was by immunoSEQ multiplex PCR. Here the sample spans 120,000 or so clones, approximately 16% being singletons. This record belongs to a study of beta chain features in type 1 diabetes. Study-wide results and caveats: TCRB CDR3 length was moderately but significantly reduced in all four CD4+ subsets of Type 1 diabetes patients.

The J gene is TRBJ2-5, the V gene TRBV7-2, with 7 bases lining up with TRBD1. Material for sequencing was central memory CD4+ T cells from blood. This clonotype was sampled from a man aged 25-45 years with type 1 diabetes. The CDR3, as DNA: TGTGCCAGCAGCTTAGGACAGGGCCAAGAGACCCAGTACTTC. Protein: CASSLGQGQETQYF.